A single sample gave rise to the 14 T cell receptor beta chains below, sequenced in a study of T-cell memory formation after mild COVID-19. MiXCR, applied by TCRdb to the 5' RACE reads, yields one record per CDR3 protein. The sample includes 350,000 to 550,000 distinct CDR3 sequences, more than 15% of them seen just once. The sample consisted of PBMCs or a T cell subset sorted from them (not recorded which). These receptor sequences come from a man between 18 and 35 years old who had mild COVID-19 (a few samples of this study predate the infection). Cell type and time point are not known.

The chain links TRBV7-2 to TRBJ2-1; D may be TRBD1 (5 bases). In germline, CDR1 is SGHTA, CDR2 FQGNSA. Between the trimmed V and J ends, which lost 1 base and 6 bases, there was a span of 13 bases. This CDR3 is 15 amino acids long. CDR3 nucleotide sequence: TGTGCCAGCAGCTTAGGAGAGCTCAGGGTCAATGAGCAGTTCTTC. Protein product: CASSLGELRVNEQFF.

The gene calls are TRBV7-2 and TRBJ2-3; D is possibly TRBD2 (5 bases). Germline-derived CDR1 and CDR2 are SGHTA and FQGNSA. Trimming stripped 2 bases from V and 4 bases from J, with 13 bases between. The CDR3 covers 15 residues. CDR3 loop: CASSLRSGVADTQYF. In DNA form, the CDR3 reads TGTGCCAGCAGCTTAAGATCCGGGGTTGCAGATACGCAGTATTTT. The full variable domain, its missing parts supplied by reference TRBV7-2 and TRBJ2-3, is GAGVSQSPSNKVTEKGKDVELRCDPISGHTALYWYRQSLGQGLEFLIYFQGNSAPDKSGLPSDRFSAERTGGSVSTLTIQRTQQEDSAVYLCASSLRSGVADTQYFGPGTRLTVL.

This chain links TRBV7-2 with TRBJ1-6; tentative D call: TRBD1 (5 bases). Germline CDR1 reads SGHTA; CDR2 reads FQGNSA. V lost 3 bases to trimming and J lost 10 bases, with 16 bases between them. The CDR3 has 15 residues. The CDR3 DNA follows: TGTGCCAGCAGCTTTATCCGGGACCGGTACTCACCCCTCCACTTT. Amino acids: CASSFIRDRYSPLHF.

The table lists this clonotype with a few counts. J is TRBJ1-1 and V is TRBV9; D is uncertain. The V gene's germline CDR1 is SGDLS and CDR2 YYNGEE. The germline V and J ends were trimmed by 0 bases and 5 bases, with 5 bases remaining between them. The CDR3 runs 12 residues. In DNA form, the CDR3 reads TGTGCCAGCAGCGTAGAAGGGACTGAAGCTTTCTTT. Protein: CASSVEGTEAFF. Variable domain in full (rest from reference TRBV9 and TRBJ1-1): DSGVTQTPKHLITATGQRVTLRCSPRSGDLSVYWYQQSLDQGLQFLIQYYNGEERAKGNILERFSAQQFPDLHSELNLSSLELGDSALYFCASSVEGTEAFFGQGTRLTVV.

Only a few counts were recorded for this clonotype. The chain is built from TRBV20-1 and TRBJ2-3; 8 bases line up with TRBD2. The CDR3 extends over 12 amino acids. Germline CDR1 reads DFQATT; CDR2 reads SNEGSKA (reference sequence). Losses at the gene ends were 6 bases for V and 3 bases for J; bases not matched to a gene: 2. CDR3: CSAPGGTDTQYF. The CDR3 DNA follows: TGCAGTGCGCCGGGGGGGACAGATACGCAGTATTTT.

This clonotype was counted at least ten times. The J gene is TRBJ1-1, the V gene TRBV5-1; D not certain. Germline CDR1 SGHRS, CDR2 YFSETQ. The length of the CDR3 is 13 residues. Trimming took off 0 bases at V and 11 bases at J, with 14 bases between the two ends. In DNA, the CDR3 is TGCGCCAGCAGCTTGGAGGCAGTTAGGAAGGCTTTCTTT. It codes for CASSLEAVRKAFF.

This clonotype was counted once. V usage is TRBV12-3 or TRBV12-4 and J usage is TRBJ2-7, with D perhaps TRBD1 (6 bases). The CDR3 covers 14 residues. Trimming shortened V by 2 bases and J by 3 bases, and 11 bases separated the two germline ends. The CDR3 sequence: CASSLWGRGYEQYF. For the CDR3, the DNA is TGTGCCAGCAGTTTATGGGGCAGGGGCTACGAGCAGTACTTC.

This clonotype was detected ten times or more. The chain couples TRBV5-1 to TRBJ2-5; D uncertain. This CDR3 region has 15 residues. Trimming cost V 0 bases and J 3 bases, with 12 bases left between them. Germline V CDR1 and CDR2: SGHRS, YFSETQ. The chain's CDR3 is CASSLVPIREETQYF. The CDR3 DNA is TGCGCCAGCAGCTTGGTACCGATTCGGGAAGAGACCCAGTACTTC.

J is TRBJ2-7 and V is TRBV7-6; 7 nucleotides line up with TRBD1. Germline trimming cut 5 bases from V and 4 bases from J; bases unmatched to any gene: 8. This CDR3 spans 14 amino acids. Germline V gives CDR1 SGHVS, CDR2 FNYEAQ. The CDR3 loop reads CASSTPGQLYEQYF. For the CDR3, the DNA is TGTGCCAGCAGCACCCCGGGACAGCTGTACGAGCAGTACTTC.

V usage is TRBV4-3 and J usage is TRBJ2-7; D is unresolved. This CDR3 has 13 residues. The V end lost 0 bases, the J end lost 1 base, and 4 bases lay between the germline ends. Per the germline V gene, CDR1 is LGHNA and CDR2 is YSLEER. The CDR3 DNA reads TGCGCCAGCAGCCAAGATACATCCTACGAGCAGTACTTC. Its translation: CASSQDTSYEQYF.

The chain carries TRBV12-3 or TRBV12-4 and TRBJ1-5, with 9 bases matching TRBD1. This CDR3 has 13 amino acids. V was pared by 7 bases and J by 6 bases, with 4 bases of the junction left unmatched. CDR3: CASTPTGGQPQHF. The CDR3 nucleotides are TGTGCCAGCACTCCGACAGGGGGTCAGCCCCAGCATTTT.

This clonotype was seen a handful of times. J is TRBJ1-5 and V is TRBV4-3; unclear D gene. The CDR3 extends over 15 amino acids. Germline CDR1 and CDR2: LGHNA and YSLEER. Trimming took off 0 bases at V and 3 bases at J, with 9 bases between the two ends. CDR3 protein: CASSQDGSPNQPQHF. CDR3 nucleotides: TGCGCCAGCAGCCAAGATGGCAGTCCCAATCAGCCCCAGCATTTT.

The chain recombines TRBV6-5 with TRBJ1-3; 7 bases are shared with TRBD1. Germline values: CDR1 MNHEY, CDR2 SVGAGI. This CDR3 is 17 amino acids long. V lost 3 bases and J lost 0; bases outside the gene matches: 8. The CDR3 coding sequence is TGTGCCAGCAGTTATTCGACAGGGAGGTCCTCTGGAAACACCATATATTTT. Protein product: CASSYSTGRSSGNTIYF.

V and J are TRBV7-2 and TRBJ1-3, with a possible D match to TRBD1 (5 bases). V shed 5 bases and J shed 0 bases, with 26 bases lying between them. The CDR3 covers 20 residues. Germline CDR1 is SGHTA and CDR2 is FQGNSA. The CDR3 bases are TGTGCCAGCAGCCCTAGGGGCGGACTGACAACACCCTTCTCTGGAAACACCATATATTTT. It translates to CASSPRGGLTTPFSGNTIYF.